This is a list of T cell receptor beta chains from one sample in a study of blood T cell repertoires in COVID-19. Measured with immunoSEQ multiplex PCR; TCRdb has only the in-frame clones, and not every one. The table records some 220,000 clones, 85% of them present only once. Specimen: peripheral blood. The receptors were gathered from an older woman with COVID-19, enrolled during active disease. The CDR3 runs from the conserved cysteine through the conserved F or W. D genes are given only for firm matches. Some rows have no size entry. The others give once, few or many, or a class for an expanded clone.

V	size	D	J	DNA	CDR3
TRBV5-4	.	TRBD2	TRBJ2-3	TGTGCCAGCAGTCTAGCGGGGGCCACAGATACGCAGTATTTT	CASSLAGATDTQYF
TRBV10-3	.	.	TRBJ1-2	TGTGCCATCAGCCCCGGGGCTAACTATGGCTACACCTTC	CAISPGANYGYTF
TRBV3-1/TRBV3-2	once	TRBD2	TRBJ2-7	TGTGCCAGCAGCCCCCGACTAGCGGGAGACGAGCAGTACTTC	CASSPRLAGDEQYF
TRBV7-2	few	TRBD2	TRBJ2-5	TGTGCCAGCAGCTCAAGTGTAGCGGGAGGTCTAGAGACCCAGTACTTC	CASSSSVAGGLETQYF
TRBV7-2	.	.	TRBJ2-3	TGTGCCAGCAGCTCCAGATGGCGGGACGCACGCACAGATACGCAGTATTTT	CASSSRWRDARTDTQYF
TRBV7-8	.	.	TRBJ1-1	TGTGCCAGCAGCTTCTCCAGGCTGAACACTGAAGCTTTCTTT	CASSFSRLNTEAFF
TRBV19	few	TRBD1	TRBJ2-5	TGTGCCAGTACCGCAGGGGGTGGGCGAGAGACCCAGTACTTC	CASTAGGGRETQYF
TRBV7-8	.	TRBD1	TRBJ1-3	TGTGCCAGCAGCTTAGTGTCGACAGGGAATGGAAACACCATATATTTT	CASSLVSTGNGNTIYF
TRBV4-3	.	.	TRBJ1-2	TGCGCCAGCAGCCCGGGAGATTCTGGCTACACCTTC	CASSPGDSGYTF
TRBV29-1	.	.	TRBJ1-3	TGCAGCGGTTTGAAGAGCTCTGGAAACACCATATATTTT	CSGLKSSGNTIYF
TRBV9	.	.	TRBJ2-1	TGTGCCAGCAGCGTAGCGGTGAGCTCCTACAATGAGCAGTTCTTC	CASSVAVSSYNEQFF
TRBV4-1	.	TRBD2	TRBJ2-1	TGCGCCAGCAGCCCCTGGGGACTAGCGGGAGGTAATGAGCAGTTCTTC	CASSPWGLAGGNEQFF
TRBV5-1	.	TRBD2	TRBJ2-5	TGCGCCAGCAGCGGGGAGGGACTAGCGGAAGAGACCCAGTACTTC	CASSGEGLAEETQYF
TRBV6-2/TRBV6-3	.	TRBD1	TRBJ1-2	TGTGCCAGCAGTCCGGACAGGAGGACGGGGGACTACACCTTC	CASSPDRRTGDYTF
TRBV3-1/TRBV3-2	.	.	TRBJ2-2	TGTGCCAGCAGCCAAGGTGCGCGTATCGGGGAGCTGTTTTTT	CASSQGARIGELFF
TRBV6-2/TRBV6-3	.	.	TRBJ2-3	TGTGCCAGCAGTTCCAGGGAGGATGCAGATACGCAGTATTTT	CASSSREDADTQYF
TRBV12-5	.	TRBD1	TRBJ1-2	TGTGCTAGTGGGACAGGGGTAAACTATGGCTACACCTTC	CASGTGVNYGYTF
TRBV7-9	.	.	TRBJ1-2	TGTGCCAGCAGCCCCCTGGGGGGGGAGAAGAACTATGGCTACACCTTC	CASSPLGGEKNYGYTF
TRBV9	.	.	TRBJ2-1	TGTGCCAGCAGCGTAGAGACAGAGCAGTTCTTC	CASSVETEQFF
TRBV10-3	.	.	TRBJ1-1	TGTGCCATCAGTGAAACACGGGGGATGGAGCGTACTGAAGCTTTCTTT	CAISETRGMERTEAFF
TRBV4-1	few	TRBD1	TRBJ1-4	TGCGCCAGCAGCCAAGATTCCGGGACAGCTAATGAAAAACTGTTTTTT	CASSQDSGTANEKLFF
TRBV19	.	TRBD2	TRBJ2-1	TGTGCCAGTAGACCCCAACTAGCGGCTTCGGGCAATGAGCAGTTCTTC	CASRPQLAASGNEQFF
TRBV12-3/TRBV12-4	.	.	TRBJ1-1	TGTGCCAGCAGTTTATGGGCCGAGACTGAAGCTTTCTTT	CASSLWAETEAFF
TRBV5-8	.	.	TRBJ1-1	TGTGCCAGCAGCTTGGCACGACTGACAGGTATGAACACTGAAGCTTTCTTT	CASSLARLTGMNTEAFF
TRBV19	.	TRBD1	TRBJ1-2	TGTGCCAGTAGTACCCCGGGACAGGGGACCTATGGCTACACCTTC	CASSTPGQGTYGYTF
TRBV5-4	.	TRBD2	TRBJ2-5	TGTGCCACCCGCTCCGGTCCTATGGCGGGGGGCGAAGAGACCCAGTACTTC	CATRSGPMAGGEETQYF
TRBV11-2	.	TRBD1	TRBJ1-4	TGTGCCAGCAGCTCCCGGGACAGGGGGCCCGGAAAACTGTTTTTT	CASSSRDRGPGKLFF
TRBV11-3	.	.	TRBJ2-3	TGTGCCAGCAGCCTTTGGACTAGCACAGATACGCAGTATTTT	CASSLWTSTDTQYF